The T cell receptor beta chain described here comes from a study of human T cells and chemical hapten exposure. TCRdb ran MiXCR on the RACE reads and lists one entry per CDR3 protein. The sample shows 40,000 to 60,000 distinct CDR3 sequences, less than 9.5% of them seen only once. Time point noted: patch test 1, 2 weeks after DPC sensitization. Treatment denoted: therapeutic diphenylcyclopropenone sensitization with weekly scalp DPC. Unfractionated whole blood was the source of the extracted total RNA. This clonotype showed up just a few times. CDR3 length: 16 amino acids. CDR1 SGHVS and CDR2 FNYEAQ come from the germline V gene. Trimming stripped 6 bases from V and 0 bases from J, with 16 bases between.

This clonotype originated in a woman aged 50 to 60 with alopecia areata. Some clones in this sample may be carry-over from other donors' samples. The gene calls are TRBV7-6 and TRBJ2-3; D possibly corresponds to TRBD2 (6 bases). The specimen was whole blood, collected in connection with sensitization to the hapten diphenylcyclopropenone (DPC). CDR3 in DNA: TGTGCCAGCAGTACAACGGTCGGGACTAGCACAGATACGCAGTATTTT. Translated: CASSTTVGTSTDTQYF.